The clone carrying this T cell receptor beta chain has a count of ten or more. Its antigen is still unknown. This sample is part of a study of T-cell reconstitution after alpha-beta-depleted transplantation in children. Study-wide findings and caveats: The authors attributed T-cell counts and diversity one year after transplant mostly to newly produced T cells. As was reported, about two months after transplant, alpha-beta T cells came from several hundred expanded graft clones.

Unique molecular identifiers were built into the TCRbeta library. TCRdb used MiXCR to reprocess the PCR reads, holding one entry per CDR3 protein. This sample has 600,000 to 800,000 distinct CDR3 sequences, with less than 15% found just once. The material was PBMCs, obtained before TCRalphabeta/CD19-depleted stem cell transplant. This receptor was identified in a girl under 10 years old with congenital amegakaryocytic thrombocytopenia, due to receive a stem cell transplant.

The CDR3 bases are TGCGCCAGCAGCTCCAGGGGGCTGGGGACTGAAGCTTTCTTT. It specifies CASSSRGLGTEAFF. V usage is TRBV4-1 and J usage is TRBJ1-1; 8 nucleotides match TRBD1. This CDR3 spans 14 amino acids. J was trimmed by 5 bases and V by 5 bases; bases with no gene match: 7. Germline V gives CDR1 MGHRA, CDR2 YSYEKL.